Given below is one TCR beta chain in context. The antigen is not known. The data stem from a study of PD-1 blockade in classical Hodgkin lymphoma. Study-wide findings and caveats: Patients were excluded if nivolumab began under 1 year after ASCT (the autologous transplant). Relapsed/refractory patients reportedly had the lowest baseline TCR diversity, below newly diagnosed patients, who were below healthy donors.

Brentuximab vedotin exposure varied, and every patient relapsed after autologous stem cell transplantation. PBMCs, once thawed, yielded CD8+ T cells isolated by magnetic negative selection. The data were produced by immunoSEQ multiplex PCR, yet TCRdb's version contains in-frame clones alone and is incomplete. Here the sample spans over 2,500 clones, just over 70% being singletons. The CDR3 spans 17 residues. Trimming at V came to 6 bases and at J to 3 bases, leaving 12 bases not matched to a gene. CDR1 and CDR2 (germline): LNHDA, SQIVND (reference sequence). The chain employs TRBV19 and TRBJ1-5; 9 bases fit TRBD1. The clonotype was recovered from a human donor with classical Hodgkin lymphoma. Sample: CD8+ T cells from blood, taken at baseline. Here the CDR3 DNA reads TGTGCCAGTAGCTTACAGGGGGCTCTGGTACTCAATCAGCCCCAGCATTTT. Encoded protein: CASSLQGALVLNQPQHF.